This is a list of T cell receptor beta chains from one sample in a study of cytomegalovirus exposure and HLA in healthy donors. TCRdb keeps only in-frame clones here, not all; method: immunoSEQ multiplex PCR. This table holds about 93,000 clones, less than 80% found once. Sequencing used PBMCs. The origin of the receptors is a boy younger than 18 in good health and CMV-seropositive. The CDR3 runs from the conserved cysteine through the conserved F or W. Fields, in order: V gene, D gene, J gene, clone size, CDR3 DNA, CDR3 protein. The D gene is left open where the match is weak. Not all rows give a size; the values are once, few, many and, for expanded clones, a class.

v_gene: TRBV29-1
d_gene: TRBD1
j_gene: TRBJ2-2
abundance: NA
CDR3nt: TGCAGCGCAGGGGGACAGGGTAACACCGGGGAGCTGTTTTTT
CDR3aa: CSAGGQGNTGELFF

v_gene: TRBV19
d_gene: TRBD1
j_gene: TRBJ2-7
abundance: NA
CDR3nt: TGTGCCAGTAGTATCGGACAGGGGGGTTCCCACGAGCAGTACTTC
CDR3aa: CASSIGQGGSHEQYF

v_gene: TRBV5-6
d_gene: TRBD2
j_gene: TRBJ2-7
abundance: NA
CDR3nt: TGTGCCAGCAGCCTGGCACGTCTAGCGGGAGTGAACGACGAGCAGTACTTC
CDR3aa: CASSLARLAGVNDEQYF

v_gene: TRBV30
d_gene: NA
j_gene: TRBJ1-5
abundance: NA
CDR3nt: TGTGCCTGGAGCAGAATTGATCAGCCCCAGCATTTT
CDR3aa: CAWSRIDQPQHF

v_gene: TRBV9
d_gene: NA
j_gene: TRBJ1-2
abundance: NA
CDR3nt: TGTGCCAGCAGCGTAGTTACAGGCTATGGCTACACCTTC
CDR3aa: CASSVVTGYGYTF

v_gene: TRBV29-1
d_gene: NA
j_gene: TRBJ1-1
abundance: NA
CDR3nt: TGCAGCGTTGCCCGGGGGGCTGCCACTGAAGCTTTCTTT
CDR3aa: CSVARGAATEAFF

v_gene: TRBV5-1
d_gene: NA
j_gene: TRBJ2-5
abundance: NA
CDR3nt: TGCGCCAGCAGCTTGGATGGTGGCAGCCAAGAGACCCAGTACTTC
CDR3aa: CASSLDGGSQETQYF

v_gene: TRBV7-9
d_gene: NA
j_gene: TRBJ1-2
abundance: NA
CDR3nt: TGTGCCAGCAGCTTGGGGGCGAATAAAAACTATGGCTACACCTTC
CDR3aa: CASSLGANKNYGYTF

v_gene: TRBV19
d_gene: NA
j_gene: TRBJ2-3
abundance: NA
CDR3nt: TGTGCCAGTAGTACCCCCGGGTTGGATACGCAGTATTTT
CDR3aa: CASSTPGLDTQYF

v_gene: TRBV5-6
d_gene: NA
j_gene: TRBJ2-3
abundance: once
CDR3nt: TGTGCCAGCAGCTTGGTAGGTGGGCCCGGTTATACGCAGTATTTT
CDR3aa: CASSLVGGPGYTQYF

v_gene: TRBV6-5
d_gene: NA
j_gene: TRBJ2-5
abundance: NA
CDR3nt: TGTGCCAGCAGTCCGGGACTCCTCTCTCCCCAGTACTTC
CDR3aa: CASSPGLLSPQYF